This T cell receptor beta chain was obtained from a study of shared clonotypes between healthy human individuals. Overall study findings and caveats: Non-shared clonotypes had lower generation probabilities than clonotypes shared by all four sorted-subset donors.

This clone was seen only a few times. Its antigen is still unknown. The same CDR3 arises from other DNA sequences in this sample as well. The data were produced by immunoSEQ multiplex PCR, yet TCRdb's version contains in-frame clones alone and is incomplete. The sample lists 1.4 million to 1.5 million clones, roughly 96% occurring once. CD4+ cells yielded CD45RA+ naive and CD45RA-negative memory subsets. Trimming removed 0 bases at V and 0 bases at J, with 3 bases between. This CDR3 contains 14 residues. Germline V gene data show CDR1 as SGHRS and CDR2 as YFSETQ. Sequencing was performed on naive CD4+ T cells sorted from blood. The subset was: CD45RA+ positively selected. This sequence originates from a man aged 30 to 45 in good health. This sequence joins TRBV5-1 and TRBJ1-4; D gene unclear. Here the CDR3 reads CASSLAATNEKLFF. CDR3 nucleotides: TGCGCCAGCAGCTTGGCCGCAACTAATGAAAAACTGTTTTTT.